This TCR beta chain was identified during a study of shared clonotypes between healthy human individuals. This CDR3 is built from 16 residues. Germline V gives CDR1 MNHEY, CDR2 SMNVEV (reference sequence). Trimming removed 2 bases from V and 1 base from J; junction bases left unmatched: 1. Some clones are missing from TCRdb's copy, which holds only in-frame ones; the method was immunoSEQ multiplex PCR. The table lists some 2 million clones, about 95% of them singletons. CD8 cells regarded as naive lacked CD45RO, were positively chosen for CCR7, and omitted terminally differentiated effector memory CD45RA+ cells.

The sequenced sample consisted of naive CD8+ T cells sorted from blood. This TCR derives from a young man in good health. The chain links TRBV27 to TRBJ2-5; the match to TRBD2 covers 13 bases. The CDR3 loop is CASSLGTSGIQETQYF. The CDR3 bases are TGTGCCAGCAGTTTAGGGACTAGCGGGATCCAAGAGACCCAGTACTTC.